The TCR beta chain under discussion was sequenced for a study of monozygotic twins with inflammatory bowel disease. Every single donor had a roughly 2.5 ml blood sample drawn. TCRdb re-called the 5' RACE reads; every CDR3 protein appears as one record, without DNA. The sample data list some 210,000 distinct CDR3 sequences. Overall study results and limits: Patient repertoires may carry noise from differing immunosuppressive treatments. A reduction in TCRbeta diversity (inverse Simpson) was seen in IBD patients relative to healthy co-twins.

A note on this clonotype: What it binds is not known.

The CDR3 is 13 residues long. CDR1 is SEHNR, CDR2 FQNEAQ, per germline (reference sequence). The rearrangement joins TRBV7-9 to TRBJ1-5. Sequences were obtained from blood. This TCR derives from a human donor with ulcerative colitis or Crohn's disease, or a healthy co-twin of an affected twin (not recorded which). CDR3 sequence reads: CASGGGENQPQHF.